Listed below are T cell receptor beta chains from one sample, sequenced in a study of shared clonotypes between healthy human individuals. Method: immunoSEQ multiplex PCR; TCRdb's copy keeps in-frame clones and lacks some. The repertoire holds about 490,000 clones, with about 82% as singletons. The material sequenced was PBMCs. The receptors stem from a woman in her thirties or forties in good health. Some clones in this sample may be carry-over from other donors' samples. The CDR3 runs from the conserved cysteine through the conserved F or W. A D gene is named only where the DNA matches it firmly. Rows may omit the clone size; those that give it use once, few, many or a size class.

TRBV19,TRBD2,-,15,TRBJ2-5,TGTGCCAGTAAAGGGCTAGCGGGGGGCCAAGAGACCCAGTACTTC,CASKGLAGGQETQYF
TRBV7-9,-,once,15,TRBJ2-1,TGTGCCAGCAGCTTCCAGCGAGGCGGACGACATGAGCAGTTCTTC,CASSFQRGGRHEQFF
TRBV7-2,TRBD2,-,17,TRBJ2-3,TGTGCCAGCAGCTTAGCGGACGCGGGAGGGCCGGCAGATACGCAGTATTTT,CASSLADAGGPADTQYF
TRBV4-1,TRBD2,-,16,TRBJ2-2,TGCGCCAGCAGCCAGTTAGCGGGGAGGAGCACCGGGGAGCTGTTTTTT,CASSQLAGRSTGELFF
TRBV2,TRBD2,few,15,TRBJ2-7,TGTGCCAGCCTTCCCGGGACTAGGGTGGGTAACGAGCAGTACTTC,CASLPGTRVGNEQYF
TRBV6-5,TRBD2,many,15,TRBJ2-2,TGTGCCAGCAATCTAGCGGGAGGTATGACCGGGGAGCTGTTTTTT,CASNLAGGMTGELFF
TRBV4-2,-,-,16,TRBJ1-4,TGTGCCAGCAGCCAAGGGCGTGGGGGAGGGGAAGAAAAACTGTTTTTT,CASSQGRGGGEEKLFF
TRBV28,TRBD1,-,15,TRBJ2-7,TGTGCCAGCAGTTTCAGGGACAGGGGTTCGGGCGAGCAGTACTTC,CASSFRDRGSGEQYF
TRBV30,-,-,13,TRBJ2-5,TGTGCCTGGAGTGGGACAGCCCAAGAGACCCAGTACTTC,CAWSGTAQETQYF
TRBV7-2,-,few,13,TRBJ1-1,TGTGCCAGCAGCTTAGAGCTATTCGGAAGGGCTTTCTTT,CASSLELFGRAFF
TRBV6-5,TRBD1,-,15,TRBJ1-4,TGTGCCAGCAGTTACCGAAGGGGGCTTGGTGAAAAACTGTTTTTT,CASSYRRGLGEKLFF
TRBV20-1,-,-,10,TRBJ2-1,TGCAGTGCAGAGGTCTATGAGCAGTTCTTC,CSAEVYEQFF
TRBV6-1,TRBD1,-,12,TRBJ2-7,TGTGCCAGCAGTGGACAGGGCATCGAGCAGTACTTC,CASSGQGIEQYF
TRBV28,-,-,15,TRBJ2-7,TGTGCCAGCAGCGCCGGGACAAGAAGCTCCTACGAGCAGTACTTC,CASSAGTRSSYEQYF
TRBV28,-,-,12,TRBJ2-7,TGTGCCAGCAGTTCTCCATCTCGGGAGCAGTACTTC,CASSSPSREQYF
TRBV5-1,TRBD2,-,14,TRBJ2-1,TGCGCCAGCAGTGCCGCGGGAGCCTACAATGAGCAGTTCTTC,CASSAAGAYNEQFF
TRBV10-3,-,-,16,TRBJ1-4,TGTGCCACCCAAGCGGCAGGGGATGCAACTAATGAAAAACTGTTTTTT,CATQAAGDATNEKLFF
TRBV28,-,-,14,TRBJ2-1,TGTGCCAGCAGTTCCGGGACGGCAATTGCTGAGCAGTTCTTC,CASSSGTAIAEQFF
TRBV7-9,-,few,14,TRBJ1-3,TGTGCCAGCAGCCGGACAGTAACTGGAAACACCATATATTTT,CASSRTVTGNTIYF
TRBV11-2,TRBD2,-,16,TRBJ2-2,TGTGCCAGCAGCTTAGGACTAGCGGGTAACACCGGGGAGCTGTTTTTT,CASSLGLAGNTGELFF
TRBV28,-,few,13,TRBJ2-7,TGTGCCAGCGCGGTCAGGGGTTACTACGAGCAGTACTTC,CASAVRGYYEQYF
TRBV5-8,TRBD2,-,15,TRBJ2-1,TGTGCCAGCAGCACCGGGACTAGCGGGGACAATGAGCAGTTCTTC,CASSTGTSGDNEQFF
TRBV28,-,few,14,TRBJ2-5,TGTGCCAGCAGTACGCCGGCTATCCAAGAGACCCAGTACTTC,CASSTPAIQETQYF
TRBV2,-,-,14,TRBJ2-7,TGCGCCAGCAGTGAACGGTACAGCTCCTACGAGCAGTACTTC,CASSERYSSYEQYF
TRBV10-2,-,-,12,TRBJ1-1,TGCGCCAGCAGAGTTTGGGGGAATGAAGCTTTCTTT,CASRVWGNEAFF
TRBV15,TRBD2,-,12,TRBJ2-1,TGTGCCACCGGCGGGAGTGGGAATGAGCAGTTCTTC,CATGGSGNEQFF
TRBV5-1,-,-,14,TRBJ1-2,TGCGCCAGCAGCCCCGCGTCCGGTGCCTATGGCTACACCTTC,CASSPASGAYGYTF
TRBV27,-,-,14,TRBJ2-7,TGTGCCAGCAGTTTATCGAGCCCGCGGTACGAGCAGTACTTC,CASSLSSPRYEQYF